Listed below are T cell receptor beta chains from one sample, sequenced in a study of blood T cell repertoires in COVID-19. Only in-frame clones appear in the TCRdb table, and some are missing; sequencing was by immunoSEQ multiplex PCR. Here the sample spans 65,000 or so clones, approximately 83% being singletons. Material: peripheral blood. All receptors come from a man aged 25-45 years with COVID-19, enrolled during active disease. Both conserved end residues are part of each CDR3.

TRBV18 | CASSPKQISAQPQHF
TRBV27 | CASSGQFWDTQYF
TRBV12-3/TRBV12-4 | CASSLGGEGRYTF
TRBV2 | CASPIAGEPTDTQYF
TRBV7-2 | CASSRTSGSYNEQFF
TRBV5-4 | CASSLRSYSNQPQHF
TRBV4-2 | CASSQDRRAQETQYF
TRBV2 | CASERTGTEAFF
TRBV7-9 | CASSLGGAGQGSNQPQHF
TRBV9 | CASSVVGLDTGELFF
TRBV4-2 | CASSQDLADRAGSSYNEQFF
TRBV9 | CASSVVSKNTEAFF
TRBV7-2 | CASSPAVAGNTIYF
TRBV2 | CASRGGYGTDTQYF
TRBV11-2 | CASRPPGLAEGEQFF
TRBV28 | CASSLSEVAKNIQYF
TRBV19 | CASSMSGGSYEQYF
TRBV5-4 | CASSLSQGQPQHF
TRBV4-1 | CASSRAGTENTGELFF
TRBV19 | CASRQGTGGETQYF
TRBV28 | CASSPPPGTSTATNEKLFF
TRBV6-5 | CASSPDRGGEQYF
TRBV19 | CASTLTGSVNQPQHF
TRBV2 | CASRQGQSQPQHF
TRBV19 | CASSWGAATSHSNQPQHF
TRBV7-9 | CASSLAGTGLNQPQHF
TRBV30 | CAWTGQGNEKLFF
TRBV6-6 | CASSWGVNNEQFF
TRBV4-1 | CASSHGTGDWAEAFF
TRBV25-1 | CASSPPSSYEQYF
TRBV4-1 | CASSQVVVAIGLNEQFF
TRBV19 | CASSTQGFHNQPQHF